This T cell receptor beta chain was observed in a study of blood T cell repertoires in COVID-19. Produced via immunoSEQ multiplex PCR; TCRdb's table is partial and in-frame only. Among about 89,000 clones, nearly 80% were seen once, and the ten largest hold approximately 6%. Germline CDR1 is MDHEN and CDR2 is SYDVKM. The CDR3 covers 13 residues. Trimming cost V 8 bases and J 1 base, with 11 bases left between them. Specimen: peripheral blood. The sequence was obtained from a man aged 70 or older with COVID-19, enrolled during active disease. The chain is built from TRBV28 and TRBJ1-1, with D uncertain. CDR3 sequence: CASHSTGNTEAFF. CDR3 sequence (DNA): TGTGCCAGCCACAGCACCGGGAACACTGAAGCTTTCTTT.